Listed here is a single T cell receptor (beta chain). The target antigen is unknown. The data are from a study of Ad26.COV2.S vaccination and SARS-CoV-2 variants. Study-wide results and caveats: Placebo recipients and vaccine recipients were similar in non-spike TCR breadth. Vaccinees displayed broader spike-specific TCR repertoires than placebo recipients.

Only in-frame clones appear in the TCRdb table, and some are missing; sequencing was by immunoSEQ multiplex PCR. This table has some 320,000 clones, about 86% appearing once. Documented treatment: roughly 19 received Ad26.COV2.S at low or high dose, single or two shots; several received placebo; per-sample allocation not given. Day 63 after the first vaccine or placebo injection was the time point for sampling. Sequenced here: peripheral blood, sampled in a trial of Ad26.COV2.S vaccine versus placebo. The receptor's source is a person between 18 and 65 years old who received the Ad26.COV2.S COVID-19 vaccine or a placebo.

In nucleotides, the CDR3 is TGTGCCAGCAGCCAAGAGGGGATTAGGTTGAGTTCACCCCTCCACTTT. Its translation: CASSQEGIRLSSPLHF. V gene TRBV3-1 (or the pseudogene TRBV3-2) combines with J gene TRBJ1-6; D not resolved. CDR1 is LGHDT and CDR2 is YNNKEL in the germline V gene (reference sequence). CDR3 size: 16 residues. V was clipped by 0 bases and J by 9 bases, with 15 bases between them.